The 17 T cell receptor beta chains in this list originate from one sample, sequenced in a study of blood T cell repertoires in COVID-19. The assay was immunoSEQ multiplex PCR, and TCRdb's table has in-frame clones only and misses some. The sample holds around 92,000 clones, roughly 83% seen once. Sample: peripheral blood. These receptors were taken from a human donor in a cohort sampled during active COVID-19.

V gene TRBV6-1 combines with J gene TRBJ2-5; D is unclear. Germline V gene lookup returns CDR1 MNHNS and CDR2 SASEGT. The CDR3 has 18 amino acids. V was pared by 0 bases and J by 3 bases, with 20 bases between. CDR3 amino acids: CASSEALWASSKEETQYF. CDR3 coding DNA: TGTGCCAGCAGTGAAGCGCTTTGGGCCAGTTCAAAAGAAGAGACCCAGTACTTC.

The chain has TRBV18 and TRBJ1-2; 8 bases are shared with TRBD1. The CDR3 contains 14 residues. Germline V lookup: CDR1 KGHSH, CDR2 LQKENI. V lost 4 bases, J lost 2 bases, and 3 bases stayed unmatched. The CDR3 nucleotides read TGTGCCAGCTCACAAAGACAGGGGAACTATGGCTACACCTTC. This sequence encodes CASSQRQGNYGYTF.

The chain recombines TRBV10-3 with TRBJ1-2; D ambiguous. Between the trimmed V and J ends, which lost 2 bases and 4 bases, there was a span of 5 bases. The CDR3 runs 12 residues. The germline V gene has CDR1 ENHRY and CDR2 SYGVKD. The CDR3 DNA follows: TGTGCCATCAGTGAGGAGGGCTATGGCTACACCTTC. Its translation: CAISEEGYGYTF.

The chain recombines TRBV20-1 with TRBJ1-2; 12 positions agree with TRBD1. CDR1 and CDR2 (germline): DFQATT, SNEGSKA (reference sequence). The trim removed 3 bases at V and 5 bases at J, leaving 19 bases unmatched. This CDR3 region has 19 residues. The CDR3 protein is CSASNRRLLRDRGRYGYTF. The CDR3 DNA sequence: TGCAGTGCTAGTAACCGGCGACTTCTCCGGGACAGGGGGCGGTATGGCTACACCTTC.

The rearrangement uses TRBV6-6 and TRBJ2-7; 8 nucleotides align to TRBD1. J lost 2 bases, V lost 2 bases, and 5 bases had no gene match. CDR1 is MNHNY, CDR2 SVGAGI, per germline (reference sequence). The CDR3 runs 15 residues. For the CDR3, the DNA is TGTGCCAGCAGTTACGTACAGGGGGTAACCTACGAGCAGTACTTC. Encoded protein: CASSYVQGVTYEQYF.

The chain is built from TRBV4-2 and TRBJ1-6; D gene unclear. This CDR3 contains 16 residues. Germline V gives CDR1 LGHNA, CDR2 YNFKEQ. With 0 bases removed from V and 8 bases from J, the gap between germline ends came to 14 bases. The CDR3 reads CASSQDVGLRDSPLHF. In DNA form, the CDR3 reads TGTGCCAGCAGCCAAGATGTCGGGCTGCGGGATTCACCCCTCCACTTT.

This clone has just a few counts. V and J are TRBV2 and TRBJ2-2; 13 bases agree with TRBD2. The germline V gene has CDR1 SNHLY and CDR2 FYNNEI. The CDR3 is made up of 16 amino acids. J lost 3 bases, V lost 6 bases, and 4 bases had no gene match. CDR3 in amino acids: CASRLAGGSYTGELFF. CDR3 sequence (DNA): TGTGCCAGCAGACTAGCGGGGGGGAGTTACACCGGGGAGCTGTTTTTT.

As to this clone: The junction departs from the called germline gene at one end, perhaps through a read error. The chain is built from TRBV6-5 and TRBJ2-7; TRBD2 is a possible D gene (8 bases). The CDR3 is 13 residues long. Germline V gives CDR1 MNHEY, CDR2 SVGAGI. This CDR3 reads CASTLNSGTEGVF. The CDR3 bases are TGTGCCAGCACCCTGAATAGCGGGACAGAAGGGGTCTTC.

DNA of the CDR3: TGCAGCGTTGTCCCACAGGCCGCTGCCGACGAGCAGTACTTC. This sequence encodes CSVVPQAAADEQYF. The chain joins TRBV29-1 to TRBJ2-7; perhaps TRBD1 as D (5 bases). Trimming cost V 4 bases and J 5 bases, with 18 bases left between them. The CDR3 is 14 amino acids. CDR1 and CDR2 (germline): SQVTM, ANQGSEA.

This chain uses TRBV19 with TRBJ1-1; TRBD1 aligns across 7 bases. Germline CDR1 LNHDA, CDR2 SQIVND (reference sequence). Germline trimming cut 6 bases from V and 3 bases from J; bases unmatched to any gene: 7. This CDR3 is built from 14 residues. CDR3 protein: CASRRVQGDTEAFF. The CDR3 region has the DNA TGTGCCAGTAGGAGGGTCCAGGGGGACACTGAAGCTTTCTTT.

The J gene is TRBJ1-1, the V gene TRBV6-5, with TRBD1 matching 7 bases. Germline V CDR1 and CDR2: MNHEY, SVGAGI. Trimming at V came to 5 bases and at J to 0 bases, leaving 3 bases not matched to a gene. The CDR3 covers 14 residues. The CDR3 DNA follows: TGTGCCAGCAGTAGACAGGGTCTGAACACTGAAGCTTTCTTT. Its protein is CASSRQGLNTEAFF.

This chain uses TRBV11-2 with TRBJ2-7, with 11 nucleotides matching TRBD2. This CDR3 has 16 amino acids. J gave up 3 bases and V 2 bases, and 6 bases lay outside the gene matches. The V gene's germline CDR1 is SGHAT and CDR2 FQNNGV. CDR3 sequence (DNA): TGTGCCAGCAGCTTACTATTTCTAGCGGGAGGCTACGAGCAGTACTTC. This codes for CASSLLFLAGGYEQYF.

The chain recombines TRBV19 with TRBJ1-5; no reliable D call. CDR1 is LNHDA and CDR2 is SQIVND in the germline V gene (reference sequence). The CDR3 is made up of 12 amino acids. V was trimmed by 1 base and J by 6 bases, leaving 4 bases between them. In DNA form, the CDR3 reads TGTGCCAGTAGTATAGGCAGTCAGCCCCAGCATTTT. This codes for CASSIGSQPQHF.

This clone was counted a few times. The genes are TRBV7-2 and TRBJ2-3, with D tentatively TRBD2 (7 bases). V lost 4 bases, J lost 5 bases, and 19 bases lay in between. CDR1 is SGHTA and CDR2 is FQGNSA in the germline V gene. The CDR3 covers 16 residues. CDR3 in DNA: TGTGCCAGCAGCTCAGGGAGGGGGGGGCTGGTAGATACGCAGTATTTT. Amino acids: CASSSGRGGLVDTQYF.

The CDR3 protein is CASSNPGGGIETQYF. The CDR3 region has the DNA TGTGCCAGCAGTAACCCAGGGGGCGGGATAGAGACCCAGTACTTC. V usage is TRBV6-2 or TRBV6-3 and J usage is TRBJ2-5; the match to TRBD1 covers 8 bases. The CDR3 is 15 residues long. V was pared by 5 bases and J by 4 bases, with 9 bases of the junction left unmatched. Germline CDR1 is MNHEY and CDR2 is SVGEGT.

This clone came up many times. The chain couples TRBV5-6 to TRBJ2-7; TRBD2 aligns across 9 bases. Looked up from germline, CDR1 is SGHDT and CDR2 is YYEEEE. The CDR3 is 14 residues long. The J segment lost 4 bases and the V segment lost 4 bases, leaving 6 bases of the junction unmatched. CDR3 region: CASSPGTSRYEQYF. CDR3 nucleotide sequence: TGTGCCAGCAGCCCCGGGACTAGCAGGTACGAGCAGTACTTC.

The rearrangement joins TRBV5-1 to TRBJ1-1; D is uncertain. Trimming cost V 1 base and J 0 bases, with 4 bases left between them. This CDR3 comprises 13 residues. The germline gives CDR1 SGHRS, CDR2 YFSETQ. CDR3 region: CASSLTVNTEAFF. The CDR3, as DNA: TGCGCCAGCAGCTTGACAGTGAACACTGAAGCTTTCTTT.